This is a list of T cell receptor beta chains from one sample in a study of T cells in Graves' hyperthyroidism and ophthalmopathy. TCRdb passed the multiplex PCR reads through MiXCR, listing each CDR3 protein once. Among 300,000 to 400,000 distinct CDR3 sequences listed, around a fifth were seen once. Sequencing was carried out using blood. These receptors originate from a woman between 50 and 59 years old with Graves' hyperthyroidism. Each CDR3 is given without its conserved first and last residue. The order of the fields is V gene, CDR3 protein.

TRBV9,ASSVVGSGRAYGNEQF
TRBV28,ASSASTYATNEKLF
TRBV6-1,ASSTQQGAMNTEAF
TRBV3-1,ASSRGTSVNGYT
TRBV4-2,ASSRERGADTQY
TRBV5-1,ASSLDGSHPSTDTQY
TRBV5-1,ASSENVDSRQETQY
TRBV27,ASRSREGTNTEAF
TRBV27,ASAGGRGETQY
TRBV6-1,ASSFFDKFNEQF
TRBV28,ASSPEELFSGIQY
TRBV19,ASKPPWGTEAF
TRBV12-3/TRBV12-4,ASRSPGLAGGVTDTQY
TRBV11-2,ASSFYICSAPWGGAPYNEQF
TRBV5-6,ASSLPGVGLNTEAF
TRBV3-1,ASSQDRVYEQY
TRBV2,ASSVVVGNEQF
TRBV3-1,ASRYLGTQY
TRBV6-5,ASSYRAGRDYGYT
TRBV7-2,ASSFPVSTDTQY
TRBV5-1,ASSLEENYGYT
TRBV20-1,SARSLAGGGDEQF
TRBV19,ASSIGQGRDTQY
TRBV3-1,ASSQDLTRDRNTEAF
TRBV5-1,ASSLGDRGRSEQY
TRBV5-1,ASSPLAGAYEQY
TRBV18,ASSPSAALEKLF
TRBV12-5,ASGLDRGSGTEAF
TRBV20-1,SARDPGRRNTEAF